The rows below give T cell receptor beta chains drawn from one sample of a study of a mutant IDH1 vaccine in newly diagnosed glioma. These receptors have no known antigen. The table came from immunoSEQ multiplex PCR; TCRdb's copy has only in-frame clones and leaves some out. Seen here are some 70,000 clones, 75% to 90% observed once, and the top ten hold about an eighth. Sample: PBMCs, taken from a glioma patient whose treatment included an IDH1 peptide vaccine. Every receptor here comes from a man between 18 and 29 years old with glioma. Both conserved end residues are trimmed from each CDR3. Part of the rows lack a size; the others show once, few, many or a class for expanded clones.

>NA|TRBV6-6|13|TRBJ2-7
ASSSGTSGSYEQY
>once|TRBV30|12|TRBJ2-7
AWKIQGVNNEQY
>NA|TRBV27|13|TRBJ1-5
ASSLDRGRGQPQH
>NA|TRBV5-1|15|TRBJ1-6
ASSLNPVVSYNSPLH
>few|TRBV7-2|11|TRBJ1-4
ASSPGSREKLF
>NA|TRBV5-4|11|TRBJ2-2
ASSILGTGELF
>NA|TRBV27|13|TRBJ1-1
ASSLKGRGDTEAF
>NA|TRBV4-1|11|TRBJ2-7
ASSPISDYEQY
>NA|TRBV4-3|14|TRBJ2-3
ASSQGTSVSTDTQY
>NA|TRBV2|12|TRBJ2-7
ASSEDGESYEQY
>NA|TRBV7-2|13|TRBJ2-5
ASSRSGPGAETQY
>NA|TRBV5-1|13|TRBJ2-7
ASSLGVASSYEQY
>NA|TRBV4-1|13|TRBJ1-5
ASSLGGNDNQPQH
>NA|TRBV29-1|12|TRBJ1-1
SVLRQGAVTEAF
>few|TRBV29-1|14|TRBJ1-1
SVGLTGTFGSTEAF
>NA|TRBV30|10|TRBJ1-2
ALRGTTYGYT
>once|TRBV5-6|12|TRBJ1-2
ASSPRTANYGYT